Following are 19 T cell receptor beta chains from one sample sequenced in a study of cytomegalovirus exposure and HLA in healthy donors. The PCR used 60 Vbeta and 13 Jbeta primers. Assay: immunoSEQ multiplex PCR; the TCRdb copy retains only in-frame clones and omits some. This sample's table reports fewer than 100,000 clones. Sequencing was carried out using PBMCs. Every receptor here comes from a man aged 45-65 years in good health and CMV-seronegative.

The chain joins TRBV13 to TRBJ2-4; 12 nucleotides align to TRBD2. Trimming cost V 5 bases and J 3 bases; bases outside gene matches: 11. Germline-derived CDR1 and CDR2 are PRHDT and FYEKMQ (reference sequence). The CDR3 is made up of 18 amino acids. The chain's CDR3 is CASSGKLAGGWGKNIQYF. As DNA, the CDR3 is TGTGCCAGCAGCGGGAAACTAGCGGGGGGCTGGGGCAAAAACATTCAGTACTTC.

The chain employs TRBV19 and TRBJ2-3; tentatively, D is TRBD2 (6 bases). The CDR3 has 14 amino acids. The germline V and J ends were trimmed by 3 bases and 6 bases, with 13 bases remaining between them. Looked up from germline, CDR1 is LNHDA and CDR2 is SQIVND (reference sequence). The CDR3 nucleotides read TGTGCCAGTAGTATCCACGGGAGAACGGATACGCAGTATTTT. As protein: CASSIHGRTDTQYF.

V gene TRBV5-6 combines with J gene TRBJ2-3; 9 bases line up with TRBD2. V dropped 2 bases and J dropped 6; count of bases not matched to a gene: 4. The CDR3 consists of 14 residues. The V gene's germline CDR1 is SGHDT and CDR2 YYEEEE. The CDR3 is CASSFEGLADTQYF. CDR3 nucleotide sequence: TGTGCCAGCAGCTTCGAGGGACTAGCCGATACGCAGTATTTT.

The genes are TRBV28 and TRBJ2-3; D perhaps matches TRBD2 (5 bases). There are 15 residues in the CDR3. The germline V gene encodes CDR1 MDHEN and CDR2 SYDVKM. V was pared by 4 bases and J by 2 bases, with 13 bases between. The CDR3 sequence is CASSSSRRPTDTQYF. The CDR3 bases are TGTGCCAGCAGTTCTAGCAGAAGACCCACAGATACGCAGTATTTT.

The CDR3 loop is CASSQDLRGEDTQYF. The CDR3 DNA reads TGTGCCAGCAGCCAAGATCTTCGGGGGGAGGATACGCAGTATTTT. The J gene is TRBJ2-3, the V gene TRBV14; TRBD2 matches at 7 bases. The CDR3 has 15 amino acids. Germline assignment: CDR1 SGHDN and CDR2 FVKESK. J gave up 6 bases and V 0 bases, and 6 bases lay outside the gene matches.

The CDR3 protein is CASRTINTGELFF. DNA for the CDR3: TGTGCCAGCCGGACTATTAACACCGGGGAGCTGTTTTTT. The chain is built from TRBV2 and TRBJ2-2; maybe TRBD2 (6 bases). Trimming shortened V by 8 bases and J by 2 bases, and 9 bases separated the two germline ends. The germline gives CDR1 SNHLY, CDR2 FYNNEI. CDR3 length equals 13 residues.

CDR3 DNA: TGCGCCAGCAGCCAACCCACGGGGGTCGAGCAGTACTTC. Residues: CASSQPTGVEQYF. V is TRBV4-1 and J is TRBJ2-7; the D gene is possibly TRBD2 (6 bases). Germline V gene data show CDR1 as MGHRA and CDR2 as YSYEKL. This CDR3 has 13 residues. V was clipped by 2 bases and J by 6 bases, with 11 bases between them.

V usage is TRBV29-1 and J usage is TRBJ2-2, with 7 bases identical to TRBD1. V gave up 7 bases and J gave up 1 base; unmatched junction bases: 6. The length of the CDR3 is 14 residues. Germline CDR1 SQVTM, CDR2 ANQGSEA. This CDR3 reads CSATRTGNTGELFF. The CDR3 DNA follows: TGCAGCGCCACACGGACAGGGAACACCGGGGAGCTGTTTTTT.

The CDR3 region has the DNA TGCGCCAGCAGCTTGGGGGAGAATGAGCAGTTCTTC. This codes for CASSLGENEQFF. The rearrangement joins TRBV5-1 to TRBJ2-1; possible D gene TRBD2, 5 bases. V shed 0 bases and J shed 7 bases, with 5 bases lying between them. From germline, CDR1 is SGHRS and CDR2 YFSETQ. The CDR3 spans 12 residues.

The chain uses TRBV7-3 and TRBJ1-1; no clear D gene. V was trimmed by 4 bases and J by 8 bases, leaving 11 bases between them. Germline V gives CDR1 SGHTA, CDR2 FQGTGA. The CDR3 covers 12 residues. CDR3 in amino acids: CASSSSRGEAFF. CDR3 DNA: TGTGCCAGCAGCTCGTCTCGAGGGGAAGCTTTCTTT.

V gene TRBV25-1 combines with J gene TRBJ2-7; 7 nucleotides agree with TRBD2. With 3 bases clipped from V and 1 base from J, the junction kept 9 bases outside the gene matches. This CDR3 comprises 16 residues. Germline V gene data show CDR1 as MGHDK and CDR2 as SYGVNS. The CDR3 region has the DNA TGTGCCAGCAGTGATCCGGCGGGGAGGGGATCCTACGAGCAGTACTTC. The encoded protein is CASSDPAGRGSYEQYF.

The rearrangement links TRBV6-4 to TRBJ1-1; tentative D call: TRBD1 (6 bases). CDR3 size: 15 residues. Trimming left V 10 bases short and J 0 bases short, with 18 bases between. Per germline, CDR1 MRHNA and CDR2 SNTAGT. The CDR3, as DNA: TGTGCCACGGACGGGGGGGCGGGAGTGAACACTGAAGCTTTCTTT. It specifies CATDGGAGVNTEAFF.

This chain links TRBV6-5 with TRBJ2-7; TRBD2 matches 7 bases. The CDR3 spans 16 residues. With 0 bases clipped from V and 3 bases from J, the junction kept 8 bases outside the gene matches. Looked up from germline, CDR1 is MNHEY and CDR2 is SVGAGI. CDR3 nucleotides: TGTGCCAGCAGTTACTCGATCGGGGGGTCGAGCTACGAGCAGTACTTC. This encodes CASSYSIGGSSYEQYF.

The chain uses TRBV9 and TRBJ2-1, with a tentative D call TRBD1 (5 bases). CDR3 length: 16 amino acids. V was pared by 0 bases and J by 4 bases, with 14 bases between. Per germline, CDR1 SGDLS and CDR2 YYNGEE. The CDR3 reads CASSVATQGQYNEQFF. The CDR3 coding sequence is TGTGCCAGCAGCGTAGCTACCCAGGGCCAATACAATGAGCAGTTCTTC.

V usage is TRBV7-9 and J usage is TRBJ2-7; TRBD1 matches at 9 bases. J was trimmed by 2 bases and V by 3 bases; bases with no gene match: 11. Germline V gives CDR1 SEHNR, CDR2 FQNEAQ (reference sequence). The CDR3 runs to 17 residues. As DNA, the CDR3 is TGTGCCAGCAGCTTGGGACAGGGCGTCCCATCTGCCTACGAGCAGTACTTC. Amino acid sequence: CASSLGQGVPSAYEQYF.

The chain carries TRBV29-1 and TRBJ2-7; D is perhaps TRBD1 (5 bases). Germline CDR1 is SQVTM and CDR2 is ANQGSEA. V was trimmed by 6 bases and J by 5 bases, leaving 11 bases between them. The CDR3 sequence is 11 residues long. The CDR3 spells CSVDKIHEQYF. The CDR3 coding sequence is TGCAGCGTGGACAAAATCCACGAGCAGTACTTC.

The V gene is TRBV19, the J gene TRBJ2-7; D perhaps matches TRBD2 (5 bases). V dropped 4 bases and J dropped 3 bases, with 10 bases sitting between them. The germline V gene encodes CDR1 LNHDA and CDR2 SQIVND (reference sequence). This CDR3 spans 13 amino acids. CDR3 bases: TGTGCCAGTAGTACGGAGCGGAACTACGAGCAGTACTTC. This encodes CASSTERNYEQYF.

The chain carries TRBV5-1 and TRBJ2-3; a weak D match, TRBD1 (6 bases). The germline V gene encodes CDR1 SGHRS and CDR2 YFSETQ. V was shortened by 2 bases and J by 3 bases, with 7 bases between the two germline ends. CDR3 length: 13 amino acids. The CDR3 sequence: CASSLQGTDTQYF. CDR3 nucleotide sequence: TGCGCCAGCAGCTTACAGGGAACAGATACGCAGTATTTT.

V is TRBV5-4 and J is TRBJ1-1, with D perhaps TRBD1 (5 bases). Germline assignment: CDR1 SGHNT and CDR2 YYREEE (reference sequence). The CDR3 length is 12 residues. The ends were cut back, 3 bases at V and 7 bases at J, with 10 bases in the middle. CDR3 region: CASSSRDFEAFF. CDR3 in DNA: TGTGCCAGCAGCTCCCGGGACTTTGAAGCTTTCTTT.